The source of this T cell receptor (beta chain) is a study of OX40 agonist ivuxolimab in advanced cancers. At the level of the study: An agonistic human IgG2 monoclonal antibody against OX40 (CD134) was given. Participants averaged approximately 61 years of age (range about 23 to 79) and were around 85% male.

Germline loops: CDR1 SEHNR, CDR2 FQNEAQ (reference sequence). With 5 bases clipped from V and 3 bases from J, the junction kept 4 bases outside the gene matches. The CDR3 sequence is 15 residues long. Only in-frame clones appear in the TCRdb table, and some are missing; sequencing was by immunoSEQ multiplex PCR. The sample records approximately 100,000 clones, 90% being singletons. The chain uses TRBV7-9 and TRBJ2-2; 9 bases line up with TRBD1. This TCR came from an adult with an advanced solid tumor such as melanoma, head and neck, liver or kidney cancer. The source material was CD4+ or CD8+ T cells sorted from blood, sampled in a trial of the OX40 agonist ivuxolimab. The CDR3 loop is CASSGRQGDTGELFF. The CDR3 coding sequence is TGTGCCAGCAGCGGACGACAGGGGGACACCGGGGAGCTGTTTTTT.